These 9 T cell receptor beta chains were all obtained from the same sample, sequenced in a study of cytomegalovirus exposure and HLA in healthy donors. PCR amplification relied on 60 Vbeta primers (plus 13 Jbeta primers). The protocol was immunoSEQ multiplex PCR, while the TCRdb copy is restricted to in-frame clones and leaves out a portion. Of about 150,000 clones listed, 82% are singletons. Material: PBMCs. These receptor sequences come from a male donor in good health and CMV-seronegative.

The rearrangement uses TRBV6-1 and TRBJ2-3, with TRBD2 identical over 9 bases. With V trimmed by 2 bases and J by 10 bases, 4 bases remained unmatched. The germline V gene has CDR1 MNHNS and CDR2 SASEGT. CDR3 length: 13 amino acids. The CDR3 sequence is CASSEWSSGAQYF. DNA of the CDR3: TGTGCCAGCAGTGAATGGTCTAGCGGGGCGCAGTATTTT.

This chain uses TRBV27 with TRBJ2-7; 9 nucleotides align to TRBD2. The CDR3 has 16 residues. Germline V gene sequence: CDR1 MNHEY, CDR2 SMNVEV (reference sequence). The V gene end was trimmed by 3 bases and the J gene end by 3 bases; junction bases not matched to a gene: 9. CDR3 amino acids: CASSFSAGLAYYEQYF. As DNA, the CDR3 is TGTGCCAGCAGTTTTTCGGCGGGACTAGCCTACTACGAGCAGTACTTC.

This chain links TRBV2 with TRBJ1-1; a possible D gene is TRBD1 (5 bases). V lost 6 bases to trimming and J lost 5 bases, with 19 bases between them. Germline CDR1 reads SNHLY; CDR2 reads FYNNEI. CDR3 size: 15 residues. The CDR3 DNA reads as TGTGCCAGCAGCGAGGATATGGGGGGTGAAACTGAAGCTTTCTTT. The encoded protein is CASSEDMGGETEAFF.

The gene calls are TRBV7-8 and TRBJ2-1, with 7 bases aligning to TRBD1. The CDR3 consists of 17 residues. V lost 1 base to trimming and J lost 8 bases; unmatched junction nucleotides: 14. Germline V CDR1 and CDR2: SGHVS, FQNEAQ. CDR3: CASSLERQGWGFDEQFF. The CDR3 DNA reads as TGTGCCAGCAGCTTAGAACGACAGGGTTGGGGTTTCGATGAGCAGTTCTTC.

This chain uses TRBV15 with TRBJ1-2; TRBD1 matches at 7 bases. Germline loops: CDR1 LNHNV, CDR2 YYDKDF (reference sequence). The length of the CDR3 is 14 residues. J gave up 2 bases and V 5 bases, and 5 bases lay outside the gene matches. CDR3 in amino acids: CATSLLRGNYGYTF. As DNA, the CDR3 is TGTGCCACCAGCTTGCTCAGGGGGAACTATGGCTACACCTTC.

This chain uses TRBV7-9 with TRBJ1-1; a weak D match, TRBD1 (5 bases). Trimming removed 6 bases from V and 1 base from J, with 15 bases in between. The CDR3 has 15 amino acids. The germline gives CDR1 SEHNR, CDR2 FQNEAQ (reference sequence). CDR3 bases: TGTGCCAGCAGTTTTATACCTCAGGGGAACACTGAAGCTTTCTTT. It is translated as CASSFIPQGNTEAFF.

The CDR3 coding sequence is TGTGCCACCAGCTCCCCTTGGGCTAGCGGGGGTGATGAGCAGTTCTTC. Translation: CATSSPWASGGDEQFF. The J gene is TRBJ2-1, the V gene TRBV15, with 10 bases fitting TRBD2. This CDR3 comprises 16 residues. Looked up from germline, CDR1 is LNHNV and CDR2 is YYDKDF (reference sequence). Losses at the gene ends were 5 bases for V and 8 bases for J; bases not matched to a gene: 12.

CDR3: CASSPGQKPYGYTF. DNA of the CDR3: TGTGCCAGTAGTCCGGGACAGAAGCCCTATGGCTACACCTTC. The chain recombines TRBV19 with TRBJ1-2, with 7 bases identical to TRBD1. Germline V lookup: CDR1 LNHDA, CDR2 SQIVND (reference sequence). V gave up 5 bases and J gave up 4 bases; unmatched junction bases: 7. The CDR3 is 14 amino acids.

The chain couples TRBV7-9 to TRBJ2-6; TRBD1 agrees at 7 bases. The V and J ends lost 5 bases and 0 bases, in that order; junction bases with no gene match: 10. This CDR3 is 18 amino acids long. Germline CDR1 and CDR2: SEHNR and FQNEAQ (reference sequence). The CDR3 protein is CASSLRTGGSSGANVLTF. The CDR3 DNA sequence: TGTGCCAGCAGCCTACGGACAGGCGGAAGCTCTGGGGCCAACGTCCTGACTTTC.